A single sample gave rise to the 13 T cell receptor beta chains below, sequenced in a study of radiation and T cells in renal cell carcinoma (dated by TCRdb to 2020 to 2022). In the paper's terms, the time point label means: tumor resected at nephrectomy. The treatment or condition tag for this specimen amounts to: 15 Gy SBRT to primary tumor, nephrectomy 4 weeks later. Libraries were made using the immunoSEQ multiplex PCR assay. TCRdb holds this immuneACCESS table with in-frame rearrangements only. Some clones are missing; in checked studies, unresolved V genes explain under half, and the rest has no known cause. For this sample the table gives around 4,800 clones, of which around 51% were detected only once. The ten largest clones capture more than 45% of the sample. Sequenced material: tumor tissue, taken from a patient whose treatment included radiotherapy and nephrectomy. These receptors were collected from a man aged 55 to 69 with renal cell carcinoma.

The genes are TRBV5-1 and TRBJ1-3; weak D call: TRBD1 (5 bases). The V end lost 4 bases, the J end lost 1 base, and 9 bases lay between the germline ends. The germline V gene has CDR1 SGHRS and CDR2 YFSETQ. This CDR3 is built from 14 residues. The CDR3 here is CASSPGGSGNTIYF. The CDR3 DNA reads as TGCGCCAGCAGCCCCGGGGGGTCTGGAAACACCATATATTTT.

The V call is TRBV9, the J call TRBJ2-7; tentative D call: TRBD2 (5 bases). Germline values: CDR1 SGDLS, CDR2 YYNGEE. Deletions cut 0 bases from V and 0 bases from J, with 7 bases between. The CDR3 runs to 14 residues. CDR3 coding DNA: TGTGCCAGCAGCGTAGGAGGGTTCTCCTACGAGCAGTACTTC. Translation gives CASSVGGFSYEQYF.

This clone has more than one count but fewer than ten. CDR3 amino acids: CAISQSQAGILNTEAFF. In nucleotides, the CDR3 is TGTGCCATCAGCCAATCTCAGGCGGGAATCTTGAACACTGAAGCTTTCTTT. This rearrangement joins TRBV10-3 to TRBJ1-1, with D hard to call. The germline V gene encodes CDR1 ENHRY and CDR2 SYGVKD. The length of the CDR3 is 17 residues. The V gene lost 6 bases and the J gene lost 0 bases, with 20 bases spanning the gap.

The J gene is TRBJ1-1, the V gene TRBV2; D uncertain. This CDR3 is built from 11 residues. Germline V gives CDR1 SNHLY, CDR2 FYNNEI. Deletions cut 4 bases from V and 4 bases from J, with 4 bases between. Here the CDR3 reads CASSAVTEAFF. CDR3 in DNA: TGTGCCAGCAGTGCGGTCACTGAAGCTTTCTTT.

In this sample, this clone turned up a few times. The chain recombines TRBV28 with TRBJ1-1; TRBD1 matches 8 bases. The CDR3 has 15 amino acids. The J segment lost 5 bases and the V segment lost 5 bases, leaving 10 bases of the junction unmatched. From germline, CDR1 is MDHEN and CDR2 SYDVKM. The CDR3 coding sequence is TGTGCCAGCAGTCGGGCAGGGGGCCGAGGAACTGAAGCTTTCTTT. Residues: CASSRAGGRGTEAFF.

The J gene is TRBJ1-1, the V gene TRBV28, with D possibly matching TRBD1 (6 bases). The CDR3 consists of 15 residues. Germline V gives CDR1 MDHEN, CDR2 SYDVKM. V lost 6 bases to trimming and J lost 4 bases, with 18 bases between them. The CDR3 DNA reads TGTGCCAGCAGCCGACCCCCGGGGGCGGGCACTGAAGCTTTCTTT. Residues: CASSRPPGAGTEAFF.

The chain carries TRBV10-3 and TRBJ1-6; D is ambiguous. Trimming shortened V by 10 bases and J by 8 bases, and 18 bases separated the two germline ends. This CDR3 region has 14 residues. Germline CDR1 is ENHRY and CDR2 is SYGVKD. The CDR3 sequence is CATSPPAGHSPLHF. CDR3 bases: TGTGCCACCTCCCCGCCAGCCGGCCATTCACCCCTCCACTTT.

This clone was found once. The chain uses TRBV21-1 and TRBJ1-1. TRBV21-1 is a pseudogene. The CDR3 contains 14 residues. In DNA form, the CDR3 reads TGTGCCAGCAGCCAAGAATGGGGGTACCCTGAAGCTTTCTTT. It yields the protein CASSQEWGYPEAFF.

This clone was found a few times. This CDR3 reads CASRNTYDRTEAFF. CDR3 nucleotide sequence: TGTGCCAGCAGAAATACATACGACAGGACTGAAGCTTTCTTT. The chain employs TRBV7-9 and TRBJ1-1, with D perhaps TRBD1 (6 bases). V lost 6 bases and J 5 bases, leaving 16 bases between the germline ends. The CDR3 has 14 amino acids. From germline, CDR1 is SEHNR and CDR2 FQNEAQ (reference sequence).

This clone qualifies as medium-sized. V and J are TRBV28 and TRBJ1-5; maybe TRBD1 (5 bases). Deletions cut 10 bases from V and 4 bases from J, with 14 bases between. This CDR3 is built from 13 residues. Germline V gene sequence: CDR1 MDHEN, CDR2 SYDVKM. This CDR3 reads CAIQRKGNQPQHF. The CDR3 DNA follows: TGTGCCATCCAAAGGAAGGGGAATCAGCCCCAGCATTTT.

This chain links TRBV4-2 with TRBJ2-7, with 10 nucleotides matching TRBD2. The CDR3 length is 15 residues. In germline, CDR1 is LGHNA, CDR2 YNFKEQ. Trimming cost V 1 base and J 5 bases; bases outside gene matches: 5. CDR3 in amino acids: CASSQGSGRADEQYF. DNA of the CDR3: TGTGCCAGCAGCCAAGGAAGCGGGAGGGCCGACGAGCAGTACTTC.

The rearrangement uses TRBV7-6 and TRBJ2-3; D is possibly TRBD1 (6 bases). CDR3 length: 15 residues. The germline CDR1 and CDR2 sequences are SGHVS and FNYEAQ. V was pared by 1 base and J by 1 base, with 9 bases between. CDR3 sequence: CASSLGTAGTDTQYF. DNA of the CDR3: TGTGCCAGCAGCTTAGGGACAGCCGGCACAGATACGCAGTATTTT.

This clone has more than one count but fewer than ten. The V and J genes are TRBV7-8 and TRBJ2-7; 9 bases agree with TRBD2. Per the germline V gene, CDR1 is SGHVS and CDR2 is FQNEAQ. Germline trimming cut 5 bases from V and 2 bases from J; bases unmatched to any gene: 7. The CDR3 has 15 amino acids. For the CDR3, the DNA is TGTGCCAGCAGCCACAGTAGCGGGAGAACCTACGAGCAGTACTTC. This gives the protein CASSHSSGRTYEQYF.